The rows below give T cell receptor beta chains drawn from one sample of a study of regulatory and conventional T cells in RAG deficiency. Clones were sequenced by immunoSEQ multiplex PCR, and TCRdb holds only the in-frame ones, with some missing. This table holds 45,000 to 50,000 clones, approximately 90% found once. These data were also reused for a study on regulatory T cells.

The sequenced material came from CD4+ effector T cells sorted from blood. The source is a human donor in good health. Both conserved end residues are part of each CDR3. D genes are given only for firm matches. A clone size is listed for some rows: how often the clone was seen (once, few, many), or a class if it is expanded.

clone_size	d_call	v_call	j_call	cdr3_aa	cdr3_nt
.	TRBD1	TRBV28	TRBJ2-2	CASSPGQGARAGELFF	TGTGCCAGCAGTCCGGGACAGGGGGCCCGGGCTGGGGAGCTGTTTTTT
.	TRBD2	TRBV10-1	TRBJ2-3	CASSLGLAGGLDTQYF	TGCGCCAGCAGTCTGGGACTAGCGGGAGGGCTAGATACGCAGTATTTT
.	.	TRBV6-1	TRBJ1-3	CASIGALSWNNGNTIYF	TGTGCCAGCATTGGAGCCCTCTCTTGGAACAATGGAAACACCATATATTTT
.	TRBD2	TRBV6-5	TRBJ2-7	CASSYGGTSREQYF	TGTGCCAGCAGCTACGGTGGGACTAGTCGGGAGCAGTACTTC
.	.	TRBV2	TRBJ2-5	CASSEQVVQETQYF	TGTGCCAGCAGTGAACAGGTAGTCCAAGAGACCCAGTACTTC
.	TRBD2	TRBV30	TRBJ2-7	CAWSVSRTSGGPYEQYF	TGTGCCTGGAGTGTATCTCGGACTAGCGGGGGACCCTACGAGCAGTACTTC
.	TRBD1	TRBV6-1	TRBJ2-1	CASSEAVGTGVIF	TGTGCCAGCAGTGAAGCGGTAGGGACAGGTGTAATCTTC
.	.	TRBV7-3	TRBJ2-3	CASSFGQRGNTDTQYF	TGTGCCAGCAGCTTCGGACAGAGGGGGAACACAGATACGCAGTATTTT
.	.	TRBV7-3	TRBJ2-2	CASSPGRGNTEELFF	TGTGCCAGCAGCCCTGGGAGGGGGAACACCGAGGAGCTGTTTTTT
once	.	TRBV2	TRBJ2-1	CASTQQGLSNEQFF	TGTGCCAGCACCCAACAGGGACTATCCAATGAGCAGTTCTTC
.	.	TRBV11-3	TRBJ1-1	CASSLADLVEAFF	TGTGCCAGCAGCTTAGCTGACTTAGTTGAAGCTTTCTTT
.	.	TRBV11-2	TRBJ1-6	CASSLGDSYNSPLHF	TGTGCCAGCAGCTTGGGGGACTCCTATAATTCACCCCTCCACTTT
.	.	TRBV5-1	TRBJ2-7	CASNPTGTPYEQYF	TGCGCCAGCAACCCAACGGGCACCCCCTACGAGCAGTACTTC
.	TRBD2	TRBV5-1	TRBJ2-5	CASSLRGLVQETQYF	TGCGCCAGCAGCTTAAGAGGACTAGTTCAAGAGACCCAGTACTTC
.	.	TRBV5-1	TRBJ2-1	CASSLGRGPSYNEQFF	TGCGCCAGCAGCTTGGGGCGGGGTCCCTCCTACAATGAGCAGTTCTTC
once	.	TRBV18	TRBJ2-1	CASSPSRFSYNEQFF	TGTGCCAGCTCACCAAGTCGGTTCTCCTACAATGAGCAGTTCTTC
.	TRBD2	TRBV27	TRBJ2-5	CASSSTSGTVETQYF	TGTGCCAGCAGTTCGACTAGCGGGACAGTAGAGACCCAGTACTTC
.	TRBD1	TRBV11-3	TRBJ1-5	CASSKDRDQPQHF	TGTGCCAGCAGCAAGGACAGGGATCAGCCCCAGCATTTT
.	.	TRBV6-5	TRBJ2-3	CASSRRPGDTQYF	TGTGCCAGCAGCCGAAGGCCCGGGGATACGCAGTATTTT
once	TRBD1	TRBV9	TRBJ2-7	CASSVGPGGEQYF	TGTGCCAGCAGCGTAGGCCCAGGGGGAGAGCAGTACTTC
.	.	TRBV11-2	TRBJ1-1	CASSFPRQNTEAFF	TGTGCCAGCAGCTTCCCCAGACAGAACACTGAAGCTTTCTTT
.	TRBD1	TRBV6-5	TRBJ2-3	CASSPRGTGYDTQYF	TGTGCCAGCAGCCCAAGGGGGACAGGGTATGATACGCAGTATTTT
.	.	TRBV6-5	TRBJ2-7	CASSYSQTGLVNEQYF	TGTGCCAGCAGTTACTCACAGACCGGGCTAGTAAACGAGCAGTACTTC
once	.	TRBV5-6	TRBJ1-6	CASRSGPGAANSPLHF	TGTGCCAGCAGATCCGGACCTGGAGCCGCCAATTCACCCCTCCACTTT
.	TRBD2	TRBV18	TRBJ2-5	CANSPGTSGRSTQYF	TGTGCCAACTCACCAGGGACTAGCGGGAGGTCGACCCAGTACTTC
.	.	TRBV19	TRBJ1-5	CASSWEAGQPQHF	TGTGCCAGTAGTTGGGAGGCGGGGCAGCCCCAGCATTTT
.	.	TRBV10-3	TRBJ2-1	CATSTGDGNEQFF	TGTGCCACTAGTACGGGAGACGGGAATGAGCAGTTCTTC
.	.	TRBV6-5	TRBJ2-7	CASSYGRNSYEQYF	TGTGCCAGCAGTTACGGGCGGAACAGCTACGAGCAGTACTTC
.	.	TRBV15	TRBJ1-2	CATSRDRGNYGYTF	TGTGCCACCAGCAGAGATAGGGGGAACTATGGCTACACCTTC
.	.	TRBV19	TRBJ1-2	CASSLNSGYTF	TGTGCCAGTAGTTTAAACAGCGGCTACACCTTC
.	TRBD2	TRBV25-1	TRBJ2-7	CASGLAGALGYEQYF	TGTGCCTCAGGACTAGCGGGAGCTCTAGGGTACGAGCAGTACTTC
.	.	TRBV7-9	TRBJ1-1	CASSPPAGFTEAFF	TGTGCCAGCAGCCCCCCGGCAGGGTTCACTGAAGCTTTCTTT
.	TRBD2	TRBV28	TRBJ2-1	CASSTGLARLAGNEQFF	TGTGCCAGCAGTACGGGCCTGGCCAGACTAGCGGGCAATGAGCAGTTCTTC
.	.	TRBV7-9	TRBJ2-1	CASSLGCGLGGNEQFF	TGTGCCAGCAGCTTAGGATGCGGTCTCGGCGGGAATGAGCAGTTCTTC
.	.	TRBV30	TRBJ2-7	CAWSVLKDKNYEQYF	TGTGCCTGGAGTGTACTAAAGGACAAGAACTACGAGCAGTACTTC
.	.	TRBV18	TRBJ1-2	CASSPLGSLRTF	TGTGCCAGCTCACCTCTGGGCAGCTTGAGGACCTTC
.	TRBD2	TRBV18	TRBJ2-1	CASSPLLLAGGFNEQFF	TGTGCCAGCTCACCCCTATTACTAGCGGGGGGATTCAATGAGCAGTTCTTC
.	.	TRBV7-3	TRBJ2-7	CASSLEGQGPYEQYF	TGTGCCAGCAGCTTAGAAGGGCAGGGCCCGTACGAGCAGTACTTC
.	TRBD1	TRBV5-5	TRBJ2-2	CASSLTGVGTGELFF	TGTGCCAGCAGCTTAACAGGGGTGGGCACCGGGGAGCTGTTTTTT
once	TRBD1	TRBV6-5	TRBJ1-5	CASRQGQGVGQPQHF	TGTGCCAGCAGACAGGGACAGGGAGTTGGGCAGCCCCAGCATTTT